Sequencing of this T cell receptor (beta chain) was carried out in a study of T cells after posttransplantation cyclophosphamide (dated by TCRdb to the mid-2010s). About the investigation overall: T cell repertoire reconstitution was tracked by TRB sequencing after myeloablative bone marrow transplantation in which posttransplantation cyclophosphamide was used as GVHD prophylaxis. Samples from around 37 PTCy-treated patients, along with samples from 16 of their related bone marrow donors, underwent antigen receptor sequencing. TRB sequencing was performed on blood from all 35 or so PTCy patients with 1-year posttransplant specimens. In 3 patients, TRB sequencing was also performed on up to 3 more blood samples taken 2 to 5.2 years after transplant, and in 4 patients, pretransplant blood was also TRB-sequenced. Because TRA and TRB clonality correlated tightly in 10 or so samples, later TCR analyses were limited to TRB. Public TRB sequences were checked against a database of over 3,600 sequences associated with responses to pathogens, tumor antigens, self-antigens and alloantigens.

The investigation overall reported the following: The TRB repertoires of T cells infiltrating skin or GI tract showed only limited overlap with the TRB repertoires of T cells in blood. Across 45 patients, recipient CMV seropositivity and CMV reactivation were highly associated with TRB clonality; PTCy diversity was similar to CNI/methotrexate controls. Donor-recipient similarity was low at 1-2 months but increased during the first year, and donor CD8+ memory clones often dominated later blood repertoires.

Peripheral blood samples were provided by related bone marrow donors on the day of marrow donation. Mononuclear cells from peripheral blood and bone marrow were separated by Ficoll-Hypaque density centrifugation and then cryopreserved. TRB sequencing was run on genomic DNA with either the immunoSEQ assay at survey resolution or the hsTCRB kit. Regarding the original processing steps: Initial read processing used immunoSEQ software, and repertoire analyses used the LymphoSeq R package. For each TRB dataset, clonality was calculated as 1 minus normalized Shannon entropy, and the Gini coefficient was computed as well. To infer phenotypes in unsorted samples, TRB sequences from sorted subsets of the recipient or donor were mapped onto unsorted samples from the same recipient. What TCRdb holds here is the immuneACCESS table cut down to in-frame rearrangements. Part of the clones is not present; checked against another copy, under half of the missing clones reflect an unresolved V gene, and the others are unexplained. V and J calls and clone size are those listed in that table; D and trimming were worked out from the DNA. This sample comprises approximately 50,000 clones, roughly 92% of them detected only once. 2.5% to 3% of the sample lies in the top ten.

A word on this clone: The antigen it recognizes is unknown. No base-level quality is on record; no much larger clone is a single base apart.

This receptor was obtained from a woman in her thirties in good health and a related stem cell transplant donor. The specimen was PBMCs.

The DNA reads TGTGCCACCTCTGGACAGGGATTCTCACCCCTCCACTTT. This translates into CATSGQGFSPLHF. This chain is built from TRBV6-1 and TRBJ1-6, and TRBD1 aligns with 8 junction nucleotides. The CDR3 spans 13 residues, from the cysteine through the phenylalanine. Only the CDR3 region is kept as DNA, spanning 39 bases read in frame from base 1. Trimming accounts for 10 bases at V and 10 bases at J, while the number of junction bases matched to no gene is 9. Reading the germline V gene gives CDR1 MNHNS and CDR2 SASEGT.